This T cell receptor beta chain was captured by sequencing in a study of blood T cell repertoires in COVID-19. Across the study: T cells, B-cell-depleted T cells, or PBMCs provided the cDNA or gDNA that served as material.

Sequencing used immunoSEQ multiplex PCR; TCRdb keeps in-frame clones, though not all of them. The sample carries 250,000 to 350,000 clones, about nine tenths recorded once. The ends were cut back, 10 bases at V and 2 bases at J, with 13 bases in the middle. Germline V gives CDR1 KGHDR, CDR2 SFDVKD. The CDR3 contains 13 residues. The source is a woman aged 30 to 39 with active or convalescent COVID-19. The chain carries TRBV24-1 and TRBJ1-2; D is unclear. Sequenced: peripheral blood. Written as DNA, the CDR3 is TGTGCCACAAGAGGGAGAGGCAACTATGGCTACACCTTC. It codes for CATRGRGNYGYTF.